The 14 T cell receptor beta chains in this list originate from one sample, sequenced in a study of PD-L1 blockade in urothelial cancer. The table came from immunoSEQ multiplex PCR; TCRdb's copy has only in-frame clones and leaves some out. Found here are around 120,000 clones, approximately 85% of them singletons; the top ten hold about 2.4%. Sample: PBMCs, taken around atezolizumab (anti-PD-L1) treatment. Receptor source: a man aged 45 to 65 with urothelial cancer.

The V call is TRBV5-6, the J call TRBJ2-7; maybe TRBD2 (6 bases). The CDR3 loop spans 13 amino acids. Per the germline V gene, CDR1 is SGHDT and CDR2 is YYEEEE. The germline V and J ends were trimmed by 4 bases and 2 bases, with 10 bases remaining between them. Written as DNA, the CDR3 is TGTGCCAGCAGCCAAGGGACTGCCTACGAGCAGTACTTC. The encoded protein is CASSQGTAYEQYF.

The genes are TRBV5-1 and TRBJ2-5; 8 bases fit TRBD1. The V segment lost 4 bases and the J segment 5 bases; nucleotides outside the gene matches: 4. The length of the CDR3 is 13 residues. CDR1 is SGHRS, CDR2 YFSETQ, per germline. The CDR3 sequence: CASSRDRTETQYF. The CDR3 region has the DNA TGCGCCAGCAGCAGGGACAGGACGGAGACCCAGTACTTC.

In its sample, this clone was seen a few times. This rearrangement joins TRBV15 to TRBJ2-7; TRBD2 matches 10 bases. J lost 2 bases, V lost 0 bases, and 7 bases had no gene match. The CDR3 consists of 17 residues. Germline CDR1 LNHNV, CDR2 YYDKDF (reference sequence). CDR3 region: CATSRDRPAGGPYEQYF. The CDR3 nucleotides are TGTGCCACCAGCAGAGATCGTCCAGCGGGAGGGCCCTACGAGCAGTACTTC.

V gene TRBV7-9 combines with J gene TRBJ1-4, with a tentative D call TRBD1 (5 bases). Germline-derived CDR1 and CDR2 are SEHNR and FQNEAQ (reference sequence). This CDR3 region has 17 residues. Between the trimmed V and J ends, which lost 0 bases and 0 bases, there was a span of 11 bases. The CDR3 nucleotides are TGTGCCAGCAGCTTAGCGTGGGGCAGCGCAACTAATGAAAAACTGTTTTTT. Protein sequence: CASSLAWGSATNEKLFF.

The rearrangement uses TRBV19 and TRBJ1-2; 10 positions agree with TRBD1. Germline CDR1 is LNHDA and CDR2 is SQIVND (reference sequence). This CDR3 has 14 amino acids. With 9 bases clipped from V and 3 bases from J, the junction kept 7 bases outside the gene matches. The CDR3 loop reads CASHDRGRDYGYTF. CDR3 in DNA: TGTGCCAGCCACGACAGGGGGCGCGACTATGGCTACACCTTC.

CDR3 coding DNA: TGTGCCAGCAGCAAAAACGCGGGGGGGGGAGCGGTGAATCAGCCCCAGCATTTT. Protein product: CASSKNAGGGAVNQPQHF. The chain employs TRBV21-1 and TRBJ1-5. TRBV21-1 constitutes a pseudogene. CDR3 length: 18 amino acids.

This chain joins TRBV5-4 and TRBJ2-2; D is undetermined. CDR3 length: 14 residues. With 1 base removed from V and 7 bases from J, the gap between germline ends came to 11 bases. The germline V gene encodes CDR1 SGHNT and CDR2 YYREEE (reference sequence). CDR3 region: CASSLKPGGGELFF. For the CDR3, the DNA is TGTGCCAGCAGCTTGAAACCGGGTGGCGGGGAGCTGTTTTTT.

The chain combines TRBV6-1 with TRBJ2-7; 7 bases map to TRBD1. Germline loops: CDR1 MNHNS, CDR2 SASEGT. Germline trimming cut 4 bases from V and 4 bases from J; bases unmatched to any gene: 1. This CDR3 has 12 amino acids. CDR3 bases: TGTGCCAGCAGTGGACAGGGATACGAGCAGTACTTC. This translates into CASSGQGYEQYF.

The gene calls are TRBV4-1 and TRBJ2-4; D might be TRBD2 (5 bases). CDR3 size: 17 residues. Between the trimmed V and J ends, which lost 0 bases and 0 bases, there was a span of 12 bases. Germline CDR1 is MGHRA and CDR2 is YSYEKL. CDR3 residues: CASSQDDGGLAKNIQYF. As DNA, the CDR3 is TGCGCCAGCAGCCAAGATGACGGAGGTTTAGCCAAAAACATTCAGTACTTC.

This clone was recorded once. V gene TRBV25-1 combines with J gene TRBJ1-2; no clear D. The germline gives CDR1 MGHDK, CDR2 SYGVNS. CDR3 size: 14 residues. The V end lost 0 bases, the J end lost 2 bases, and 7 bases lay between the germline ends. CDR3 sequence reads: CASSEYGRNYGYTF. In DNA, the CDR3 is TGTGCCAGCAGTGAATATGGCAGGAACTATGGCTACACCTTC.

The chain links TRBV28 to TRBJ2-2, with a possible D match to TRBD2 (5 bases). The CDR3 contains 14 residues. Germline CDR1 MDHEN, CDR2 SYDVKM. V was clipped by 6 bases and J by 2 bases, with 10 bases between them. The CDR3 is CASSRGINTGELFF. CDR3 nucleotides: TGTGCCAGCAGCCGAGGGATCAACACCGGGGAGCTGTTTTTT.

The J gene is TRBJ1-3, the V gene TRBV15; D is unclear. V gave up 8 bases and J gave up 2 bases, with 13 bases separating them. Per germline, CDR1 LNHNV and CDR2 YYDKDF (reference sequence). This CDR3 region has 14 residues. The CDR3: CATARGLAGNTIYF. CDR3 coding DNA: TGTGCCACCGCCCGGGGTTTAGCTGGAAACACCATATATTTT.

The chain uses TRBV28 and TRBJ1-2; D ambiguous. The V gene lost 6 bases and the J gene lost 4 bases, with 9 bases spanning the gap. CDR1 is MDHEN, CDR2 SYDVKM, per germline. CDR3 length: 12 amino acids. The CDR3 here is CASSPRGYGYTF. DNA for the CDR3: TGTGCCAGCAGCCCTCGGGGCTATGGCTACACCTTC.

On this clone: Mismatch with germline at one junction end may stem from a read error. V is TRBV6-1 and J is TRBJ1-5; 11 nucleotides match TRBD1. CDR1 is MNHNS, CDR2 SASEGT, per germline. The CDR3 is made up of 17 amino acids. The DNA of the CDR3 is TGTGCCAGCAGTCAAGCCCTAGGGACAGGGGGGAATCAGCCCCAGCATTTT. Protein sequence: CASSQALGTGGNQPQHF.